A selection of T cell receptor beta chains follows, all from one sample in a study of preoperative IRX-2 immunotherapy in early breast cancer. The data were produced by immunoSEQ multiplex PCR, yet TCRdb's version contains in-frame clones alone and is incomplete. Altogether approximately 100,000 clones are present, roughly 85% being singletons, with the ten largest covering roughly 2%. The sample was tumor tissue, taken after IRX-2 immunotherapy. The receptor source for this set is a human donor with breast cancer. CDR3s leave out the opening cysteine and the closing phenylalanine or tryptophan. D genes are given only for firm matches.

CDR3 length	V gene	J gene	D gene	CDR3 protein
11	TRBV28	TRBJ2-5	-	ASSRDVQETQY
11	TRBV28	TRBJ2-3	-	ASTERVADTQY
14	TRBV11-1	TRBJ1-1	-	ASSPRGGVQNTEAF
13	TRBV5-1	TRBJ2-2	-	ASSLPGRDTGELF
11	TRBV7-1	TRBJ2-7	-	ASSSKLTYEQY
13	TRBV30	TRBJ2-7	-	AWSLRQPHSNEQY
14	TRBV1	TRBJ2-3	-	ASSLDQRDLGDTQY
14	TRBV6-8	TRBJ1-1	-	ASRPTPGTTNTEAF
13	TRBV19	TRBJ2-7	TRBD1	ASSAFSGTGYEQY
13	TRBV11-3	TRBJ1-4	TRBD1	ASSFRTGLNEKLF
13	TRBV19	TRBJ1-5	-	ATLRRGGTEQPQH
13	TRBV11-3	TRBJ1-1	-	ASSQGSVMNTEAF
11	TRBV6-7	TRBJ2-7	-	ASSEDTGIEQY
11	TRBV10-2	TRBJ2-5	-	ASSESRLETQY
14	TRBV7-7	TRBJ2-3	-	ASSGGRGGGEDTQY
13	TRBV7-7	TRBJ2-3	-	ASSSTRTSYNTQY
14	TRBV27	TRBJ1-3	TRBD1	ASSRQGHLSGNTIY
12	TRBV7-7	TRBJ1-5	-	ARSLIGGNQPQH
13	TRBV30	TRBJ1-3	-	AWSVRGARGNTIY
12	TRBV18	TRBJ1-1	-	ASSLTDLDTEAF
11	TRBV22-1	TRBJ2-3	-	ASSLGGEDTQY
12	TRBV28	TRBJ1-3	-	ASSGTASGNTIY
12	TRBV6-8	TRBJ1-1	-	ASRLVLGNTEAF
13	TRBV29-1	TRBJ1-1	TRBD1	SVGNLQGVNTEAF
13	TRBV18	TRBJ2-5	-	ASSPGQGGRETQY
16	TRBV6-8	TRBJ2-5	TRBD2	ASSSGLAGVKYQETQY
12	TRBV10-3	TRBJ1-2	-	AISESTLQGGYT
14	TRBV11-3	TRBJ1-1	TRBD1	ASSKRQGGKNTEAF
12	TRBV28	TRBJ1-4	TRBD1	ASRQQGAGEKLF
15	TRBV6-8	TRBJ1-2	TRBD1	ASRMTIGTGGARGYT
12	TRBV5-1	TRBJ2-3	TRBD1	ASSPDRATDTQY
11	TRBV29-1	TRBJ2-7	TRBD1	SVEQGAGNEQY
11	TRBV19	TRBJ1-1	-	ASRRGVNTEAF
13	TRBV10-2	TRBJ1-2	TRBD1	ASSERRDSDYGYT
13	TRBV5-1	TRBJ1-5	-	ASSLSGNSNQPQH
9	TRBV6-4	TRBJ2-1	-	ASRQTNEQF
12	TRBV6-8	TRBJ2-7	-	ASSSPRDAYEQY
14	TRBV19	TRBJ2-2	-	ASSPRRVSNTGELF
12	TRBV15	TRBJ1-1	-	ATSRDLINTEAF
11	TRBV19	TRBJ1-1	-	ASSMSPRTEAF
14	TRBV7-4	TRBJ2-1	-	ASSFSSEVGIGEQF
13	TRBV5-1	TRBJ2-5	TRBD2	ASSPGLAGQETQY
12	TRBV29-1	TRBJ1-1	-	SGGRTAGSTEAF
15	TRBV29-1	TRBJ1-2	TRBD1	SVEDLLGRGPNYGYT
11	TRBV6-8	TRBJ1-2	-	AIGQGGNYGYT
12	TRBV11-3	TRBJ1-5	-	ASSQTVSNQPQH
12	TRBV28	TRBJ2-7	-	ASSPPGDPYEQY
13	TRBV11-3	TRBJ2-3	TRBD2	ASSRAGGIGDTQY
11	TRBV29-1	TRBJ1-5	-	SVKDASNQPQH
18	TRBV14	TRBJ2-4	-	ASSQVARGREFWAKNIQY
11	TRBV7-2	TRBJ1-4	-	ASSRGRGEKLF
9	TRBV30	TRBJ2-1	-	AWSEDNEQF